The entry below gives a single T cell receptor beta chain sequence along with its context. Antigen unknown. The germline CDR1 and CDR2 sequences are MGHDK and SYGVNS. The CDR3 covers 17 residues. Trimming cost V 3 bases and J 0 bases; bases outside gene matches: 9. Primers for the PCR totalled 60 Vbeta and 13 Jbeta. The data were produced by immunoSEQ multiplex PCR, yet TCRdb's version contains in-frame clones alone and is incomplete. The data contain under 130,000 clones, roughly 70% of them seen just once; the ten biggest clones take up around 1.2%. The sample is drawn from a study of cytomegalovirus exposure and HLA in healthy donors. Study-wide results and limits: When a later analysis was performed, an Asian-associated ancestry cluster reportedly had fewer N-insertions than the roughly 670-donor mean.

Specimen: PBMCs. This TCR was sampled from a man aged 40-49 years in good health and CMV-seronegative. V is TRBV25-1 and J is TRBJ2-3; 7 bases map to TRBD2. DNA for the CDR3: TGTGCCAGCAGTGAGGTGTCGGGAGGCCCTAGCACAGATACGCAGTATTTT. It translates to CASSEVSGGPSTDTQYF.